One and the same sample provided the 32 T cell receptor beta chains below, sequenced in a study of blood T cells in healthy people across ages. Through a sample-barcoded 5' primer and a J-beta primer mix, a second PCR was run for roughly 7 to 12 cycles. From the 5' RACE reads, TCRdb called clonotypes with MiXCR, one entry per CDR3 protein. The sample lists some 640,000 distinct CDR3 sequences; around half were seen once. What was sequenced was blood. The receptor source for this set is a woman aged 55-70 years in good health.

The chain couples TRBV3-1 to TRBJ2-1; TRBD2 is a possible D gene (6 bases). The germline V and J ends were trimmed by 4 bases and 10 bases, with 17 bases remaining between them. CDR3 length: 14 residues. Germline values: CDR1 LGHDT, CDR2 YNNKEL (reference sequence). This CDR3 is CASSPQRVLREQFF. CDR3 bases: TGTGCCAGCAGCCCTCAGCGGGTCCTAAGGGAGCAGTTCTTC.

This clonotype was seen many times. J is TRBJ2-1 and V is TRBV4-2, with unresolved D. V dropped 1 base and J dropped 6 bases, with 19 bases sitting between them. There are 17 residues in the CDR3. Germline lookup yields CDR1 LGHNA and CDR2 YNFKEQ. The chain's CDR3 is CASSQGLGPHPLNEQFF. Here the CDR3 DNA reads TGTGCCAGCAGCCAAGGGTTGGGCCCCCACCCTCTCAATGAGCAGTTCTTC.

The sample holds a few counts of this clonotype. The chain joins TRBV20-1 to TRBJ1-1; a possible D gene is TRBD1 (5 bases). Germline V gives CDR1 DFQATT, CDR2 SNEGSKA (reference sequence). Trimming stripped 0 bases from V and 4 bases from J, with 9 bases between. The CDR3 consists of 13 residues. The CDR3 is CSARDPGFTEAFF. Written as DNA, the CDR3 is TGCAGTGCTAGAGATCCAGGGTTCACTGAAGCTTTCTTT.

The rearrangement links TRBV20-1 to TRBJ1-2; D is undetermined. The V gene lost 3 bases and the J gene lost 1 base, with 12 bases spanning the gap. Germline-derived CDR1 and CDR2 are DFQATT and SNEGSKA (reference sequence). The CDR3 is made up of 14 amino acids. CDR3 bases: TGCAGTGCTAGCGGTGACACCGTTAACTATGGCTACACCTTC. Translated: CSASGDTVNYGYTF.

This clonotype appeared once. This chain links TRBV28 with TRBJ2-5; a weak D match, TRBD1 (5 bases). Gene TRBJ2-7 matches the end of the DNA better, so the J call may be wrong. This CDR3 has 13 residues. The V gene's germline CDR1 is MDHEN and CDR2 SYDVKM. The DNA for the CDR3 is TGTGCCAGCCTCGAAGGGGCTGAGTACGAGCAGTACTTC. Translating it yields CASLEGAEYEQYF.

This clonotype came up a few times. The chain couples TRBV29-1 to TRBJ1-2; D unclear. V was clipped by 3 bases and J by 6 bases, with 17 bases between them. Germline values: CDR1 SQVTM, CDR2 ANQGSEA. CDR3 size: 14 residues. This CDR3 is CSVDVQDYYNGYTF. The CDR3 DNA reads TGCAGCGTTGATGTGCAGGATTATTACAATGGCTACACCTTC.

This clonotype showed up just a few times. In DNA form, the CDR3 reads TGCAGCGTTATCTTCCGGGACAGCAATCAGCCCCAGCATTTT. Translating it yields CSVIFRDSNQPQHF. The V and J genes are TRBV29-1 and TRBJ1-5, with D possibly being TRBD1 (5 bases). This CDR3 is 14 amino acids long. The germline V gene has CDR1 SQVTM and CDR2 ANQGSEA. V was cut by 5 bases and J by 1 base, with 12 bases left in between.

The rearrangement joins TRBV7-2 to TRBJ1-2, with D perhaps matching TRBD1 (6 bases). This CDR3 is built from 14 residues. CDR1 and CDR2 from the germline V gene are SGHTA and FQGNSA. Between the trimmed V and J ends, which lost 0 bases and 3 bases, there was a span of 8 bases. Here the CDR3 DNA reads TGTGCCAGCAGCTTAGCAAGACAGGACTATGGCTACACCTTC. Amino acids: CASSLARQDYGYTF.

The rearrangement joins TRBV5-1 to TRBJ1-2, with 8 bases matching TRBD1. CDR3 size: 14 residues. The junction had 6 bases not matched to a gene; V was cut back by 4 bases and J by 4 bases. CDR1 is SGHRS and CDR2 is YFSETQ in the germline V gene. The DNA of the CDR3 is TGCGCCAGCAGCCTCCCCGGGACAGGCTATGGCTACACCTTC. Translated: CASSLPGTGYGYTF.

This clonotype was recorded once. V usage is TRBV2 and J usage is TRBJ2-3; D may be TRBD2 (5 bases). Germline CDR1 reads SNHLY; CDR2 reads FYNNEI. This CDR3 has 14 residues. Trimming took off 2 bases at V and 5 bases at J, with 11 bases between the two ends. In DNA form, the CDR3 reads TGTGCCAGCAGTGAAATGAGGGCCAAAGATACGCAGTATTTT. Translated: CASSEMRAKDTQYF.

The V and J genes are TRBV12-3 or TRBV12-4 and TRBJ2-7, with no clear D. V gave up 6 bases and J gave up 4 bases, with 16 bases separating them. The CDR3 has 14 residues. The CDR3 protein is CASRARSPRYEQYF. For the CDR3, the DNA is TGTGCCAGCAGAGCTCGGTCCCCGAGGTACGAGCAGTACTTC.

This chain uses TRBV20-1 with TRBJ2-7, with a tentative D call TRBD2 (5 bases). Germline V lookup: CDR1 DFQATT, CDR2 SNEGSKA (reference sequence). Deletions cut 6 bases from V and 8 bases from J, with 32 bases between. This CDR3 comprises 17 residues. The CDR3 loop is CSARPTVAAGKGYQQYF. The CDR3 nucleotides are TGCAGTGCCCGTCCTACGGTGGCCGCCGGGAAAGGTTACCAGCAGTACTTC.

The CDR3 DNA follows: TGTGCCAGCAGCAAAGCGGGGGGAGGGGCTTACGAGCAGTACTTC. Amino acid sequence: CASSKAGGGAYEQYF. The chain combines TRBV21-1 with TRBJ2-7; the D call TRBD2 from the table was never checked on the DNA. TRBV21-1 is a known pseudogene. This CDR3 has 15 amino acids.

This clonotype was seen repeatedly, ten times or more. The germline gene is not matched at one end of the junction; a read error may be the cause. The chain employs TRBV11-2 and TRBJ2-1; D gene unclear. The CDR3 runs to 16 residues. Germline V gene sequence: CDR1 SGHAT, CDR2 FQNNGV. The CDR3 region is CASSSPGYASSNEQFF. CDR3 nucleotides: TGTGCCAGCAGCTCTCCGGGCTATGCCTCCTCCAATGAGCAGTTCTTC.

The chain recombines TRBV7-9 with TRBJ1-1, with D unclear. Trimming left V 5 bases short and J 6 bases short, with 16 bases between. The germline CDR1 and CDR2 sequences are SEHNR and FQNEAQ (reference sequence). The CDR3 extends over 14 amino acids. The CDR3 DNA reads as TGTGCCAGCAGCCCGGGGTTAACGGCCTCTGAAGCTTTCTTT. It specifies CASSPGLTASEAFF.

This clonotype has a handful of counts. CDR3 protein: CSATQGGEQFF. In DNA form, the CDR3 reads TGCAGTGCTACCCAGGGGGGAGAGCAGTTCTTC. The V call is TRBV20-1, the J call TRBJ2-1, with a tentative D call TRBD1 (7 bases). The V and J ends lost 4 bases and 10 bases respectively, with 11 bases between them. Germline V gene sequence: CDR1 DFQATT, CDR2 SNEGSKA (reference sequence). CDR3 size: 11 residues.

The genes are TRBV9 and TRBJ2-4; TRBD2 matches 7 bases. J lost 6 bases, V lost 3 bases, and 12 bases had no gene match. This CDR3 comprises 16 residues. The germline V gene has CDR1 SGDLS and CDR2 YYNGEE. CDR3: CASSGATSRSGNIQYF. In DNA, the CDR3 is TGTGCCAGCAGCGGGGCGACTAGCCGGTCTGGAAACATTCAGTACTTC.

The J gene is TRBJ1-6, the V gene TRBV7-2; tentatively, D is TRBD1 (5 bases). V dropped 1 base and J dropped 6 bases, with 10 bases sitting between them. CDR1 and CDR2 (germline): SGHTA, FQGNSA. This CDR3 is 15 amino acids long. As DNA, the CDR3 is TGTGCCAGCAGCTTAGGTGGGGGGAGTAATTCACCCCTCCACTTT. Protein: CASSLGGGSNSPLHF. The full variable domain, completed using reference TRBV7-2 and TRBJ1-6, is GAGVSQSPSNKVTEKGKDVELRCDPISGHTALYWYRQSLGQGLEFLIYFQGNSAPDKSGLPSDRFSAERTGGSVSTLTIQRTQQEDSAVYLCASSLGGGSNSPLHFGNGTRLTVT.

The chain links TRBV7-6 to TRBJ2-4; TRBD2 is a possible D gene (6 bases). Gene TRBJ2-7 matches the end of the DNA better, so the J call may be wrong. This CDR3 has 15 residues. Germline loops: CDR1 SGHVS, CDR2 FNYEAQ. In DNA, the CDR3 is TGTGCCAGCAGCCTCCTACGGACTACCTCTTACGAGCAGTACTTC. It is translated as CASSLLRTTSYEQYF.

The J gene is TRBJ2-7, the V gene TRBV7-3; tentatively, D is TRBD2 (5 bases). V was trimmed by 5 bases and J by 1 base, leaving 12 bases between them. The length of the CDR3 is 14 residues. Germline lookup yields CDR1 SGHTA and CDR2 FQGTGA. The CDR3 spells CASSPDSFSYEQYF. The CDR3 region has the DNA TGTGCCAGCAGCCCGGACTCATTTTCCTACGAGCAGTACTTC.

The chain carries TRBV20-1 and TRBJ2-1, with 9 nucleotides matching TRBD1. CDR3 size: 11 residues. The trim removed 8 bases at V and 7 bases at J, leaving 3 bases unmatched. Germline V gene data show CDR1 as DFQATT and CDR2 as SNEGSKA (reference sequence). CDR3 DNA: TGCAGTTCACAGGGGGCGAATGAGCAGTTCTTC. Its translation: CSSQGANEQFF.

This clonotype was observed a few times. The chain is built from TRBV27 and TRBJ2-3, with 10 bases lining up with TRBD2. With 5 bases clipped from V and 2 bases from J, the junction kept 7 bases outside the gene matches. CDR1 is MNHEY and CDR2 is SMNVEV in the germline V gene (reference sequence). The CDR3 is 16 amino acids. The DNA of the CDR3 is TGTGCCAGCAGTCATGAAGCGGGAGGGCCCACAGATACGCAGTATTTT. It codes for CASSHEAGGPTDTQYF.

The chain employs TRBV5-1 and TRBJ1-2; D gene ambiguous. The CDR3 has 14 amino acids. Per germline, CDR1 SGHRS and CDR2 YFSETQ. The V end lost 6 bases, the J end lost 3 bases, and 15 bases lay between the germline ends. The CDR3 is CASTIGNADYGYTF. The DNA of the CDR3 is TGCGCCAGCACTATCGGAAACGCGGACTATGGCTACACCTTC.

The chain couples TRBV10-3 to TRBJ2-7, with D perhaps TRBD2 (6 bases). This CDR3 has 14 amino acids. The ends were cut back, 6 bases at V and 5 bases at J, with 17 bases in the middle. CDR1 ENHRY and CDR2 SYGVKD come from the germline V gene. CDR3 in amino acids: CAIRKGGDGNEQYF. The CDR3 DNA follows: TGTGCCATCAGAAAAGGAGGGGATGGAAACGAGCAGTACTTC.

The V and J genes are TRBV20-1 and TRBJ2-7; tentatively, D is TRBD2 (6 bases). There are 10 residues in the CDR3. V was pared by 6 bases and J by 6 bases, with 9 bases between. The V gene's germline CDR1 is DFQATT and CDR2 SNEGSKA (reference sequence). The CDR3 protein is CSARGIEQYF. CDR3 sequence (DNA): TGCAGTGCACGGGGGATCGAGCAGTACTTC.

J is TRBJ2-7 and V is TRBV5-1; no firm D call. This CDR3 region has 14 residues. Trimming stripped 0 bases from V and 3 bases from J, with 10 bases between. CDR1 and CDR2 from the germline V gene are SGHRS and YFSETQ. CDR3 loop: CASSLARANYEQYF. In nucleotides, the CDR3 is TGCGCCAGCAGCTTGGCCCGGGCCAACTACGAGCAGTACTTC.

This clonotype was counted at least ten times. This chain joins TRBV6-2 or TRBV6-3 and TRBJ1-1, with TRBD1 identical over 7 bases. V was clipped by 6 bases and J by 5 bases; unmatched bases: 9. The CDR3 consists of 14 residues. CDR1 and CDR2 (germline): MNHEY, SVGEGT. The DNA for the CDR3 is TGTGCCAGCAGCAGGGACAGTTATGCTACTGAAGCTTTCTTT. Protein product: CASSRDSYATEAFF.

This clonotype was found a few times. This chain's CDR3 is CAISGNRGWGYTF. CDR3 bases: TGTGCCATCAGCGGAAACAGGGGTTGGGGCTACACCTTC. The rearrangement uses TRBV10-3 and TRBJ1-2, with 7 bases matching TRBD1. The CDR3 has 13 residues. Per the germline V gene, CDR1 is ENHRY and CDR2 is SYGVKD. J was trimmed by 8 bases and V by 6 bases; bases with no gene match: 9.

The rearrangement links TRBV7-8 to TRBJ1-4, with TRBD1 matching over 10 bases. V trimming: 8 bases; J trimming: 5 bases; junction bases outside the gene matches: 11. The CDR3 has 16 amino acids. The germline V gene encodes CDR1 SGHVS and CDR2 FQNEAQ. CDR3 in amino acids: CASLRDRGYGNEKLFF. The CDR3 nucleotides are TGTGCCAGCTTACGGGACAGGGGATACGGAAATGAAAAACTGTTTTTT.

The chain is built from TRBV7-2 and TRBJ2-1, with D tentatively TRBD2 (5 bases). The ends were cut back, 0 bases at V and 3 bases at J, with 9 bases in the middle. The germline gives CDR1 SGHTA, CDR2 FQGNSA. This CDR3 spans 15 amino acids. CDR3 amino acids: CASSLAAAGYNEQFF. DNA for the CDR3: TGTGCCAGCAGCTTAGCGGCGGCGGGCTACAATGAGCAGTTCTTC. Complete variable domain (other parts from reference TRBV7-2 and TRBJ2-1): GAGVSQSPSNKVTEKGKDVELRCDPISGHTALYWYRQSLGQGLEFLIYFQGNSAPDKSGLPSDRFSAERTGGSVSTLTIQRTQQEDSAVYLCASSLAAAGYNEQFFGPGTRLTVL.

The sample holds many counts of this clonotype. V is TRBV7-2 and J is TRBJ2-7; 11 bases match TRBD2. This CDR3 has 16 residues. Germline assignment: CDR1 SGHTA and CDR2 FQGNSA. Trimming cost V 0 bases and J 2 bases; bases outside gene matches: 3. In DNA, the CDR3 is TGTGCCAGCAGCTTAGCGGGGACTAGCGGAACCTACGAGCAGTACTTC. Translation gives CASSLAGTSGTYEQYF.

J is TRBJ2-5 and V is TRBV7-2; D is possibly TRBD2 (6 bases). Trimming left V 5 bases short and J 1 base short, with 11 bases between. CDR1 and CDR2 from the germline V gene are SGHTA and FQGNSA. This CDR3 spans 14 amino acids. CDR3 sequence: CASSPKGLQETQYF. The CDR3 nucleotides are TGTGCCAGCAGCCCAAAGGGACTCCAAGAGACCCAGTACTTC.